The clone carrying this TCR beta chain was picked up many times. The antigen is not known. Amplified TCR beta CDR3 regions came from RNA transcripts. HTBI primers drove first-round RT-PCR of the TCR CDR3. TCRdb re-called the multiplex PCR reads with MiXCR, one entry per CDR3 protein. Altogether about 400,000 distinct CDR3 sequences are present, under 15% being singletons, with the ten largest covering 9.2%. Graves' hyperthyroidism without ophthalmopathy progression within 18 months was termed stable. It was 8 to 10 ml of fresh peripheral blood that supplied the PBMCs. This entry belongs to a study of T cells in Graves' hyperthyroidism and ophthalmopathy. Study results and caveats: In the blood, most expanded thyroid clonotypes above 0.001 appeared as well. With a median lead of roughly 6.2 months before onset, the model predicted ophthalmopathy.

Germline V gives CDR1 LGHDT, CDR2 YNNKEL (reference sequence). V was cut by 3 bases and J by 5 bases, with 10 bases left in between. This CDR3 has 13 residues. The sequence came from a woman between 18 and 29 years old with Graves' hyperthyroidism. The V gene is TRBV3-1, the J gene TRBJ1-1, with D uncertain. Sequenced: blood. For the CDR3, the DNA is TGTGCCAGCAGCCAGTGGGGTGGGACTGAAGCTTTCTTT. Amino acid sequence: CASSQWGGTEAFF. The complete variable domain, with remaining parts taken from reference TRBV3-1 and TRBJ1-1, reads DTAVSQTPKYLVTQMGNDKSIKCEQNLGHDTMYWYKQDSKKFLKIMFSYNNKELIINETVPNRFSPKSPDKAHLNLHINSLELGDSAVYFCASSQWGGTEAFFGQGTRLTVV.